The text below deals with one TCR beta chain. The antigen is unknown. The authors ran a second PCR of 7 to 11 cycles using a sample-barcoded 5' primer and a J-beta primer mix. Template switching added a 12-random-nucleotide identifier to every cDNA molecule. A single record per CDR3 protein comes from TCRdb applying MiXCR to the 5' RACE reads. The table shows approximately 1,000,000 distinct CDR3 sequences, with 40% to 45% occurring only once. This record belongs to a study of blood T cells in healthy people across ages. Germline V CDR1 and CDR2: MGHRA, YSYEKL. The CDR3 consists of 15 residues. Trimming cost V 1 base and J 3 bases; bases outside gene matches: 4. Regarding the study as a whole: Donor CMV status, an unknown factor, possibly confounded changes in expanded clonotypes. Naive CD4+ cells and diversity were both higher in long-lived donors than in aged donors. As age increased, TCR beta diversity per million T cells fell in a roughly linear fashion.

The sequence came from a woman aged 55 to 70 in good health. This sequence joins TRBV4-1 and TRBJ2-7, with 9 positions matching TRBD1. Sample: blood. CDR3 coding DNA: TGCGCCAGCAGCCAAGGTCGGGACAGGGACTACGAGCAGTACTTC. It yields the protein CASSQGRDRDYEQYF.